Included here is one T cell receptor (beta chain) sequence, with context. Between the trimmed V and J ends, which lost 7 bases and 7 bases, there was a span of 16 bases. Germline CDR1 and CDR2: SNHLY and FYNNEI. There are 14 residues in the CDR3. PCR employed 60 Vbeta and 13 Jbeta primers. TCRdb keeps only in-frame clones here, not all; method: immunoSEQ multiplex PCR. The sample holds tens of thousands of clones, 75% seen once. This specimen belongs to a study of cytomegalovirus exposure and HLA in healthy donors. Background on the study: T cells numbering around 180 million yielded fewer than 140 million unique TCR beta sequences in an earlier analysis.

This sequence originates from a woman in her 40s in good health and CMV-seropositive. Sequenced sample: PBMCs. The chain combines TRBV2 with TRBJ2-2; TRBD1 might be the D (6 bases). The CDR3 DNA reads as TGTGCCAGCACCATCAGGGGATCGGGCGGGGAGCTGTTTTTT. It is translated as CASTIRGSGGELFF.